The sequence of this T cell receptor beta chain was determined in a study of T cell repertoires in cytomegalovirus infection. In the study overall: An indication of both CMV infection and matching HLA type came from public TCR beta signatures.

MiXCR, run by TCRdb on the reads, gives a single entry per CDR3 protein. The profile covers over 100,000 distinct CDR3 sequences, with 10% appearing a single time and around a third taken by the ten largest. CDR1 LNHDA and CDR2 SQIVND come from the germline V gene (reference sequence). This CDR3 spans 15 amino acids. The V and J ends lost 2 bases and 2 bases respectively, with 10 bases between them. The table lists this clonotype with a few counts. The antigen remains unidentified. Regarding the study as a whole: Predominance within the ex vivo response was attributable to HLA-C-restricted CMV-specific TCR beta clonotypes. Using cumulative public TCR beta family frequency, the authors identified those who carried CMV together with the relevant HLA.

The gene calls are TRBV19 and TRBJ1-5; no firm D call. Sequenced input: PBMCs, sequenced either directly or after in vitro stimulation (not recorded which). This receptor was taken from a human donor in good health (CMV status not recorded). Some clones in this sample may be carry-over from other donors' samples. CDR3 protein: CASSIIAGRNQPQHF. For the CDR3, the DNA is TGTGCCAGTAGTATAATCGCAGGCCGCAATCAGCCCCAGCATTTT.